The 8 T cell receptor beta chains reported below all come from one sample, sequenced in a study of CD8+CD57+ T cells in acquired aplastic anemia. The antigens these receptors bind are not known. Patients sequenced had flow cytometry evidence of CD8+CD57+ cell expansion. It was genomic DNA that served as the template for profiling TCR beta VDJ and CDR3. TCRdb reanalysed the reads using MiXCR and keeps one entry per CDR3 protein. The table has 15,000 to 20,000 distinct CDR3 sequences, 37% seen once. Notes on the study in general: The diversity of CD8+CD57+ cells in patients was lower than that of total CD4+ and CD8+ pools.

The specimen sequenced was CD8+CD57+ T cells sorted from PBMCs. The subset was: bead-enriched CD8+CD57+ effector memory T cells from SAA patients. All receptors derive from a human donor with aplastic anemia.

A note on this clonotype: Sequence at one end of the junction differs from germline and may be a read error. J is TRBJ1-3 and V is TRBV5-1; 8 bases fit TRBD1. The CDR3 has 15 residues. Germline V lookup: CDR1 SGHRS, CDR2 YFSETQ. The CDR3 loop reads CASSSGQGSGNTIYF. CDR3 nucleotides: TGCGCCAGCAGCTCCGGACAGGGCTCTGGAAACACCATATACTTT.

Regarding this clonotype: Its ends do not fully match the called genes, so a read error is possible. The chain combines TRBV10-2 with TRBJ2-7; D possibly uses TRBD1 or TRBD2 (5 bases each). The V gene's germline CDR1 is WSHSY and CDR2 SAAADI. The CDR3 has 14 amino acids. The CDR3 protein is CASREDGAGYGQYF. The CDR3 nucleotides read TGCGCCAGCAGAGAGGACGGGGCCGGTTACGGGCAGTACTTC.

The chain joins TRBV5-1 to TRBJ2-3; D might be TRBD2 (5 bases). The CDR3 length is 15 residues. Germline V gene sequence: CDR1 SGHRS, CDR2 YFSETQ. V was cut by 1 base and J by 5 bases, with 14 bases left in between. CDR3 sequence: CASSLTRPTVDTQYF. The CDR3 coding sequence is TGCGCCAGCAGCTTGACTAGGCCCACGGTAGATACGCAGTATTTT.

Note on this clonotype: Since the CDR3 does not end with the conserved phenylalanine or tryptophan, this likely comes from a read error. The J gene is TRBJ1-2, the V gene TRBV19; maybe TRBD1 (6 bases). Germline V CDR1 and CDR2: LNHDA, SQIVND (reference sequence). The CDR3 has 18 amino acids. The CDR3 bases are TGTGCCAGCAGTATAGATCTATCCCGGGACACCACCAACTATGGCTACACCCTC. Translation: CASSIDLSRDTTNYGYTL.

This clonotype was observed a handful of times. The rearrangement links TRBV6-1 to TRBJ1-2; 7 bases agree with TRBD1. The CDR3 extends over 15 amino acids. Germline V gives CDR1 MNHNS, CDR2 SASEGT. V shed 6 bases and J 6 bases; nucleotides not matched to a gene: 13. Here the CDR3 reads CASSRQGGSMDGYTF. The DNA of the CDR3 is TGTGCCAGCAGCCGACAGGGAGGGAGTATGGATGGCTACACCTTC.

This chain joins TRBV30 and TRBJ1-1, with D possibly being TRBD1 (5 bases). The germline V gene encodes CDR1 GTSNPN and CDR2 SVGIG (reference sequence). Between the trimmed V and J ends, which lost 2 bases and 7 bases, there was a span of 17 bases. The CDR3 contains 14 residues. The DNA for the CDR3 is TGTGCCTGGAGTACGGGACGGGGAGTAGGTGAAGCTTTCTTT. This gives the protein CAWSTGRGVGEAFF.

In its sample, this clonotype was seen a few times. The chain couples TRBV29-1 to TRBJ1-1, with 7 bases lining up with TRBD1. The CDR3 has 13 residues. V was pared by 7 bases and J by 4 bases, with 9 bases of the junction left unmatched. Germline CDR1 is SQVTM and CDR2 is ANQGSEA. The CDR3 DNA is TGCAGCGCCGACTTGGGACAGTTCACTGAAGCTTTCTTT. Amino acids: CSADLGQFTEAFF.

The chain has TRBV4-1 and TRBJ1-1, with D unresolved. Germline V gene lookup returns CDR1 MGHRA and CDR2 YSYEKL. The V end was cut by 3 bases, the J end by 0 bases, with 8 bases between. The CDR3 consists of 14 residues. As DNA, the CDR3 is TGCGCCAGCAGCCACCTCGGGGTGAACACTGAAGCTTTCTTT. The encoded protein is CASSHLGVNTEAFF.